Listed here are 31 T cell receptor beta chains from one sample, sequenced in a study of cytomegalovirus exposure and HLA in healthy donors. The protocol was immunoSEQ multiplex PCR, while the TCRdb copy is restricted to in-frame clones and leaves out a portion. This repertoire shows 200,000 to 250,000 clones, roughly 83% found once; its top ten account for around 5.4%. Sequenced input: PBMCs. All receptors derive from a young woman in good health and CMV-seronegative.

This chain links TRBV27 with TRBJ2-5; TRBD2 agrees at 9 bases. After removal of 6 bases from V and 4 bases from J, the junction contained 12 bases not matched to a gene. Germline CDR1 and CDR2: MNHEY and SMNVEV (reference sequence). The CDR3 is made up of 16 amino acids. CDR3 in DNA: TGTGCCAGCAGGGATCAACCCTTAGCGGGAGCAGAGACCCAGTACTTC. This codes for CASRDQPLAGAETQYF.

The V call is TRBV30, the J call TRBJ2-7; 7 bases are a match to TRBD1. The germline V gene encodes CDR1 GTSNPN and CDR2 SVGIG (reference sequence). Unmatched junction bases numbered 6, after V lost 1 base and J lost 6 bases. The CDR3 is 13 residues long. In DNA, the CDR3 is TGTGCCTGGAGTGCTAACAGGGGCCGCGAGCAGTACTTC. Protein: CAWSANRGREQYF.

This chain links TRBV9 with TRBJ2-2, with 7 bases aligning to TRBD2. The trim removed 3 bases at V and 4 bases at J, leaving 9 bases unmatched. Germline V gene sequence: CDR1 SGDLS, CDR2 YYNGEE. This CDR3 region has 16 residues. CDR3 region: CASSDRIAGLTGELFF. DNA of the CDR3: TGTGCCAGCAGCGATAGGATAGCGGGCCTCACCGGGGAGCTGTTTTTT.

The chain employs TRBV10-3 and TRBJ1-6; D call uncertain. Germline lookup yields CDR1 ENHRY and CDR2 SYGVKD. V was cut by 2 bases and J by 0 bases, with 11 bases left in between. The CDR3 is 17 amino acids. CDR3 coding DNA: TGTGCCATCAGTGAGCGGGGTGTTATCTCCTATAATTCACCCCTCCACTTT. Its translation: CAISERGVISYNSPLHF.

The chain carries TRBV20-1 and TRBJ1-2, with a weak D call TRBD1 (5 bases). Deletions cut 5 bases from V and 5 bases from J, with 9 bases between. This CDR3 comprises 11 residues. The V gene's germline CDR1 is DFQATT and CDR2 SNEGSKA (reference sequence). CDR3 coding DNA: TGCAGTGCTTCAGAGGGGTATGGCTACACCTTC. It codes for CSASEGYGYTF.

This clone has more than one count but fewer than ten. The CDR3 sequence is CASRATGGTEAFF. As DNA, the CDR3 is TGCGCCAGCAGGGCTACAGGGGGAACTGAAGCTTTCTTT. The chain recombines TRBV4-1 with TRBJ1-1; 8 bases map to TRBD1. Germline V lookup: CDR1 MGHRA, CDR2 YSYEKL. Trimming at V came to 6 bases and at J to 5 bases, leaving 5 bases not matched to a gene. The length of the CDR3 is 13 residues.

The gene calls are TRBV5-1 and TRBJ2-7; 10 positions agree with TRBD1. This CDR3 region has 15 residues. Germline V gene sequence: CDR1 SGHRS, CDR2 YFSETQ. J lost 4 bases, V lost 4 bases, and 8 bases had no gene match. CDR3 loop: CASSPGTGVQYEQYF. The CDR3 region has the DNA TGCGCCAGCAGCCCTGGGACAGGGGTCCAGTACGAGCAGTACTTC.

This clone was seen once. The CDR3 coding sequence is TGTGCCAGCAGCGTGGCTGCGGGAGACGCCTGGGAGCTGTTTTTT. It translates to CASSVAAGDAWELFF. This chain connects TRBV11-1 to TRBJ2-2; 7 bases agree with TRBD2. CDR1 and CDR2 (germline): SGHAT, FQDESV (reference sequence). This CDR3 contains 15 residues. Trimming cost V 5 bases and J 9 bases; bases outside gene matches: 12.

This clone was observed once. The chain combines TRBV5-1 with TRBJ1-6; the D is unclear. CDR3 length: 15 amino acids. Between the trimmed V and J ends, which lost 4 bases and 6 bases, there was a span of 14 bases. From germline, CDR1 is SGHRS and CDR2 YFSETQ. For the CDR3, the DNA is TGCGCCAGCAGCCACAGATCTCGGGGTAATTCACCCCTCCACTTT. Its protein is CASSHRSRGNSPLHF. The full variable domain, with the rest looked up from reference TRBV5-1 and TRBJ1-6, is KAGVTQTPRYLIKTRGQQVTLSCSPISGHRSVSWYQQTPGQGLQFLFEYFSETQRNKGNFPGRFSGRQFSNSRSEMNVSTLELGDSALYLCASSHRSRGNSPLHFGNGTRLTVT.

This clone was seen once. V gene TRBV2 combines with J gene TRBJ2-2, with 9 nucleotides matching TRBD1. The CDR3 is 14 residues long. V shed 6 bases and J 6 bases; nucleotides not matched to a gene: 5. Germline V gene lookup returns CDR1 SNHLY and CDR2 FYNNEI. CDR3 residues: CASRTGGASGELFF. In nucleotides, the CDR3 is TGTGCCAGCAGAACAGGGGGCGCGTCCGGGGAGCTGTTTTTT. The whole variable domain, remainder taken from reference TRBV2 and TRBJ2-2, is EPEVTQTPSHQVTQMGQEVILRCVPISNHLYFYWYRQILGQKVEFLVSFYNNEISEKSEIFDDQFSVERPDGSNFTLKIRSTKLEDSAMYFCASRTGGASGELFFGEGSRLTVL.

The chain recombines TRBV5-1 with TRBJ1-1; D gene unclear. Trimming left V 0 bases short and J 4 bases short, with 10 bases between. Looked up from germline, CDR1 is SGHRS and CDR2 is YFSETQ. The CDR3 has 14 residues. The CDR3 here is CASSLVGMGTEAFF. The CDR3 DNA reads TGCGCCAGCAGCTTGGTAGGGATGGGCACTGAAGCTTTCTTT.

The V gene is TRBV10-3, the J gene TRBJ1-6; D unclear. In germline, CDR1 is ENHRY, CDR2 SYGVKD. The CDR3 totals 15 residues. The V end lost 2 bases, the J end lost 9 bases, and 14 bases lay between the germline ends. CDR3 amino acids: CAISEAAGRGSPLHF. DNA for the CDR3: TGTGCCATCAGTGAGGCGGCAGGACGGGGTTCACCCCTCCACTTT.

This chain uses TRBV2 with TRBJ1-4; 7 bases align to TRBD1. The CDR3 is 14 amino acids. V trimming: 8 bases; J trimming: 7 bases; junction bases outside the gene matches: 10. From germline, CDR1 is SNHLY and CDR2 FYNNEI. The CDR3 here is CASLRGLGSEKLFF. Written as DNA, the CDR3 is TGTGCCAGCCTGAGGGGGCTGGGTAGTGAAAAACTGTTTTTT.

V usage is TRBV27 and J usage is TRBJ1-2; 10 bases match TRBD1. The V gene end was trimmed by 5 bases and the J gene end by 9 bases; junction bases not matched to a gene: 12. Germline lookup yields CDR1 MNHEY and CDR2 SMNVEV (reference sequence). The CDR3 length is 15 residues. The CDR3 is CASSPVDGDRGRYTF. The CDR3, as DNA: TGTGCCAGCAGTCCTGTCGATGGGGACAGGGGACGCTACACCTTC.

In its sample, this clone was seen a few times. The V and J genes are TRBV29-1 and TRBJ2-3; D tentatively reads TRBD1 or TRBD2 (5 bases each). The germline gives CDR1 SQVTM, CDR2 ANQGSEA. The CDR3 has 13 residues. The V end lost 4 bases, the J end lost 2 bases, and 10 bases lay between the germline ends. The CDR3 bases are TGCAGCGTTGTCGGGGCTAACACAGATACGCAGTATTTT. Its translation is CSVVGANTDTQYF.

This chain joins TRBV30 and TRBJ1-3, with D unclear. Per the germline V gene, CDR1 is GTSNPN and CDR2 is SVGIG (reference sequence). CDR3 length equals 16 residues. V gave up 3 bases and J gave up 0 bases, with 15 bases separating them. For the CDR3, the DNA is TGTGCCTGGAGCCCAGAAGGAGGGAACTCTGGAAACACCATATATTTT. Its translation is CAWSPEGGNSGNTIYF.

The chain joins TRBV5-4 to TRBJ2-7; the D is unclear. The CDR3 loop spans 14 amino acids. Germline lookup yields CDR1 SGHNT and CDR2 YYREEE (reference sequence). The ends were cut back, 7 bases at V and 0 bases at J, with 14 bases in the middle. CDR3 protein: CASASRSSSYEQYF. The CDR3 DNA sequence: TGTGCCAGCGCCTCGCGTAGCAGCTCCTACGAGCAGTACTTC.

By share, this clone counts as medium-sized. The CDR3 loop reads CASSGGTSFYEQYF. CDR3 DNA: TGTGCCAGCAGTGGCGGGACTTCATTCTACGAGCAGTACTTC. V gene TRBV6-5 combines with J gene TRBJ2-7, with TRBD2 as a possible D gene (6 bases). From germline, CDR1 is MNHEY and CDR2 SVGAGI. CDR3 length: 14 residues. V lost 5 bases, J lost 3 bases, and 14 bases lay in between.

This chain connects TRBV6-5 to TRBJ2-1; D ambiguous. Germline V gene lookup returns CDR1 MNHEY and CDR2 SVGAGI. CDR3 length equals 11 residues. V dropped 6 bases and J dropped 9 bases, with 9 bases sitting between them. Written as DNA, the CDR3 is TGTGCCAGCAGAAGACGACTTGAGCAGTTCTTC. Translated, it gives CASRRRLEQFF.

The CDR3 here is CASSQARTGFRADTQYF. CDR3 bases: TGCGCCAGCAGCCAAGCACGGACAGGGTTTCGTGCAGATACGCAGTATTTT. V gene TRBV4-1 combines with J gene TRBJ2-3; 8 nucleotides match TRBD1. CDR3 length: 17 amino acids. Germline loops: CDR1 MGHRA, CDR2 YSYEKL. The V gene end was trimmed by 1 base and the J gene end by 4 bases; junction bases not matched to a gene: 10.

CDR3 sequence (DNA): TGTGCCTGGAGTACAGGGAGCTCCTATAATTCACCCCTCCACTTT. Protein: CAWSTGSSYNSPLHF. J is TRBJ1-6 and V is TRBV30; D is possibly TRBD1 (6 bases). CDR3 length: 15 residues. The germline CDR1 and CDR2 sequences are GTSNPN and SVGIG (reference sequence). V shed 2 bases and J shed 0 bases, with 8 bases lying between them.

The gene calls are TRBV30 and TRBJ1-5, with D hard to call. V was cut by 2 bases and J by 4 bases, with 9 bases left in between. This CDR3 comprises 13 residues. The germline V gene encodes CDR1 GTSNPN and CDR2 SVGIG (reference sequence). CDR3 region: CAWSLRANQPQHF. The CDR3 bases are TGTGCCTGGAGTTTGAGGGCTAATCAGCCCCAGCATTTT.

The rearrangement joins TRBV6-1 to TRBJ1-1, with TRBD1 matching over 7 bases. CDR1 is MNHNS, CDR2 SASEGT, per germline. Trimming at V came to 7 bases and at J to 0 bases, leaving 8 bases not matched to a gene. This CDR3 contains 15 residues. CDR3 protein: CASTPDRFMNTEAFF. CDR3 DNA: TGTGCCAGCACCCCGGACAGGTTTATGAACACTGAAGCTTTCTTT.

The chain is built from TRBV29-1 and TRBJ2-1, with D uncertain. The CDR3 runs 11 residues. Per the germline V gene, CDR1 is SQVTM and CDR2 is ANQGSEA. Deletions cut 5 bases from V and 6 bases from J, with 8 bases between. CDR3 nucleotide sequence: TGCAGCGTTTACAGTGTCAATGAGCAGTTCTTC. Translating gives CSVYSVNEQFF.

Note on this clone: Other nucleotide sequences from this sample produce the same CDR3. The V and J genes are TRBV27 and TRBJ2-5; 8 positions agree with TRBD2. The CDR3 has 13 residues. Germline CDR1 reads MNHEY; CDR2 reads SMNVEV (reference sequence). V trimming: 5 bases; J trimming: 5 bases; junction bases outside the gene matches: 4. CDR3 nucleotides: TGTGCCAGCAGTCTCGGGAGGGCGGAGACCCAGTACTTC. Translating it yields CASSLGRAETQYF.

The CDR3 DNA is TGTGCCAGCAGCCAAGAAGCGGGCAACCTTTTCTATGGCTACACCTTC. Protein sequence: CASSQEAGNLFYGYTF. This chain uses TRBV14 with TRBJ1-2; D is unresolved. The V gene's germline CDR1 is SGHDN and CDR2 FVKESK. V gave up 0 bases and J gave up 4 bases, with 15 bases separating them. CDR3 length: 16 amino acids.

The chain uses TRBV9 and TRBJ2-3; D not certain. CDR3 length: 15 amino acids. Trimming took off 0 bases at V and 1 base at J, with 9 bases between the two ends. The V gene's germline CDR1 is SGDLS and CDR2 YYNGEE. The CDR3 loop reads CASSVAIQRTDTQYF. The CDR3 nucleotides read TGTGCCAGCAGCGTAGCTATACAGCGCACAGATACGCAGTATTTT.

The rearrangement uses TRBV5-1 and TRBJ1-4, with 8 bases aligning to TRBD1. In germline, CDR1 is SGHRS, CDR2 YFSETQ. Losses at the gene ends were 6 bases for V and 0 bases for J; bases not matched to a gene: 4. The CDR3 contains 15 residues. The CDR3 sequence is CASTTGATTNEKLFF. The DNA of the CDR3 is TGCGCCAGCACGACAGGGGCCACAACTAATGAAAAACTGTTTTTT.

The CDR3 DNA is TGCGCCAGCAGCTTTGGAGTGGGAAAATCTAATGAAAAACTGTTTTTT. Translation gives CASSFGVGKSNEKLFF. The chain combines TRBV5-1 with TRBJ1-4; D is unresolved. V was pared by 2 bases and J by 3 bases, with 14 bases between. The CDR3 is 16 amino acids. Germline assignment: CDR1 SGHRS and CDR2 YFSETQ.

This chain joins TRBV28 and TRBJ2-7; 9 nucleotides line up with TRBD1. The V and J ends lost 6 bases and 7 bases, in that order; junction bases with no gene match: 13. Per germline, CDR1 MDHEN and CDR2 SYDVKM. The CDR3 consists of 15 residues. CDR3 DNA: TGTGCCAGCAGCCCCGGGACAGGGAATAGACGGGAGCAGTACTTC. Amino acids: CASSPGTGNRREQYF.

The CDR3 bases are TGTGCCAGCAGTGAAGCGCTTATAAGGACAGAAAAACTGTTTTTT. Translation: CASSEALIRTEKLFF. The J gene is TRBJ1-4, the V gene TRBV6-1, with D possibly matching TRBD1 (5 bases). Per germline, CDR1 MNHNS and CDR2 SASEGT. Trimming removed 0 bases at V and 8 bases at J, with 13 bases between. The CDR3 spans 15 residues.